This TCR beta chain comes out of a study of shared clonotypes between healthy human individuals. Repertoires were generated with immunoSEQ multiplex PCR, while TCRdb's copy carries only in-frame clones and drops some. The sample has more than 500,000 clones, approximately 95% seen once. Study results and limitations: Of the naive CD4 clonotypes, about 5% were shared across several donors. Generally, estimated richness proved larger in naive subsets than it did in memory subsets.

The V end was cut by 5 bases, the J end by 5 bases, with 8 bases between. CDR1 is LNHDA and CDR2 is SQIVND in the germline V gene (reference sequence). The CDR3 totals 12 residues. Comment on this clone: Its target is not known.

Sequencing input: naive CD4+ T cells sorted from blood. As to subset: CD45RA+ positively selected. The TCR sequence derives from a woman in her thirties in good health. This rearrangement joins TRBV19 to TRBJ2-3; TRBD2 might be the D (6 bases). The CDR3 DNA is TGTGCCAGTAGTTTGGGGGGAGATACGCAGTATTTT. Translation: CASSLGGDTQYF.